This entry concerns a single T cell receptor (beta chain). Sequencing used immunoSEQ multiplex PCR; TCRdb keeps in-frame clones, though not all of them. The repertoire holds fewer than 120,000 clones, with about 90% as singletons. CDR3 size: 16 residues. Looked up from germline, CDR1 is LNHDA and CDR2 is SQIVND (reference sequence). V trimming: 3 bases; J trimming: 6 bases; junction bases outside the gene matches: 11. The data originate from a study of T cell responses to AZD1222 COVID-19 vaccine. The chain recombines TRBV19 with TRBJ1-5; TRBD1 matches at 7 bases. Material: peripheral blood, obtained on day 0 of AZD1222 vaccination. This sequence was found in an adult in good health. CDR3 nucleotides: TGTGCCAGTAGTATGGGGGGACAGTTGAGAAGTCAGCCCCAGCATTTT. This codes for CASSMGGQLRSQPQHF. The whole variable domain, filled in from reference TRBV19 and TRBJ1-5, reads DGGITQSPKYLFRKEGQNVTLSCEQNLNHDAMYWYRQDPGQGLRLIYYSQIVNDFQKGDIAEGYSVSREKKESFPLTVTSAQKNPTAFYLCASSMGGQLRSQPQHFGDGTRLSIL.